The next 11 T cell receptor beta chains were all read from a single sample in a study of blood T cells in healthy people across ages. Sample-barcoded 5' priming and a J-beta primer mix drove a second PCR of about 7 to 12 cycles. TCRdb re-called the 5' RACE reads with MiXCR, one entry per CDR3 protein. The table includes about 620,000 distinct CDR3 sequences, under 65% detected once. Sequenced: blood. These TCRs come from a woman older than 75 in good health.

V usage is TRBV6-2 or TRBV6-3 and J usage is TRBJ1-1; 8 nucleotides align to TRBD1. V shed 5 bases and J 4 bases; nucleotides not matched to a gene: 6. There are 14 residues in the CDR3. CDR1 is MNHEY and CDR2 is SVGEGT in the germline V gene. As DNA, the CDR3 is TGTGCCAGCAGTACGGCAGGGGGCATCACTGAAGCTTTCTTT. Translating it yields CASSTAGGITEAFF.

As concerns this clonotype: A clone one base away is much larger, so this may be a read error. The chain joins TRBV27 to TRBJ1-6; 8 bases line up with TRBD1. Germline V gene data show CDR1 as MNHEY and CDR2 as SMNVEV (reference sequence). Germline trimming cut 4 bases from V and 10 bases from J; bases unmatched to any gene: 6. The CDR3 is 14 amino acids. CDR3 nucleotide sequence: TGTGCCAGCAGTTGGGCAGGGGGCGAATCACCCCTCCACTTT. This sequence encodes CASSWAGGESPLHF.

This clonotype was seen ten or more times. Here the CDR3 DNA reads TGTGCCAGCAGTCAACTAGCGGGTGGAGCCCAGTACTTC. Its protein is CASSQLAGGAQYF. The rearrangement uses TRBV12-3 or TRBV12-4 and TRBJ2-5; 9 bases are shared with TRBD2. The CDR3 runs to 13 residues. The V gene end was trimmed by 5 bases and the J gene end by 9 bases; junction bases not matched to a gene: 7.

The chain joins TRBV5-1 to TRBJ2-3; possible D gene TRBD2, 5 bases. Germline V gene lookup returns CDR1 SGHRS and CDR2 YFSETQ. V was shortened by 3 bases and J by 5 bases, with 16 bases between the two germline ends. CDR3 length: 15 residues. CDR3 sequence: CASSSTGWFGDTQYF. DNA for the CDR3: TGCGCCAGCAGCTCGACGGGGTGGTTCGGAGATACGCAGTATTTT.

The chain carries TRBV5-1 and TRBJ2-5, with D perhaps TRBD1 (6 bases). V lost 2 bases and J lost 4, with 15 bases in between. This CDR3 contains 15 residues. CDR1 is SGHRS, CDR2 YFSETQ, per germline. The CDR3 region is CASSLGQPGGETQYF. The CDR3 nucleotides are TGCGCCAGCAGCTTAGGACAGCCTGGTGGAGAGACCCAGTACTTC.

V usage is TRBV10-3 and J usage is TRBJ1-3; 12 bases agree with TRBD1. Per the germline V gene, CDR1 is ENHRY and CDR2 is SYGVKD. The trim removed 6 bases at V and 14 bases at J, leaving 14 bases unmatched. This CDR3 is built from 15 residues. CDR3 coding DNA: TGTGCCATCAGGACCACCGGGACAGGGGGCCCTCCTGTATATTTT. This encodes CAIRTTGTGGPPVYF.

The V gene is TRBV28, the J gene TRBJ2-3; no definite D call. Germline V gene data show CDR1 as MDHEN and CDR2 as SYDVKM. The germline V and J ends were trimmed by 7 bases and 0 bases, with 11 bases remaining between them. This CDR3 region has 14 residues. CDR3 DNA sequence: TGTGCCAGCACCCTCCTGCACAGCACAGATACGCAGTATTTT. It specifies CASTLLHSTDTQYF.

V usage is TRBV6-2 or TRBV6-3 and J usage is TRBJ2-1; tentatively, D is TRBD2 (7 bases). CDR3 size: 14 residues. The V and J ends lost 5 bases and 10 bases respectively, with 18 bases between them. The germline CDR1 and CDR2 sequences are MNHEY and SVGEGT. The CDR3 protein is CASSRRLGGGEQFF. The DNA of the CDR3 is TGTGCCAGCAGTCGACGCCTAGGGGGAGGGGAGCAGTTCTTC.

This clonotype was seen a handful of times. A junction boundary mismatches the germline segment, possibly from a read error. CDR3 coding DNA: TGTGCCAGCAGTGTAGCTAGCACTAAGAATGAGCAGTACTTC. Amino acid sequence: CASSVASTKNEQYF. This chain links TRBV12-3 or TRBV12-4 with TRBJ2-5, with D possibly TRBD2 on 5 matching bases. The CDR3 spans 14 residues.

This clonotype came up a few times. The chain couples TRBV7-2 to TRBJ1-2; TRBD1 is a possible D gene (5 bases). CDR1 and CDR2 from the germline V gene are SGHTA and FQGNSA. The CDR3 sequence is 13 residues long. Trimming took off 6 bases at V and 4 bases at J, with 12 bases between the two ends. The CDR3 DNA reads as TGTGCCAGCAGGGGGGGACCCCTCTATGGCTACACCTTC. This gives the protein CASRGGPLYGYTF.

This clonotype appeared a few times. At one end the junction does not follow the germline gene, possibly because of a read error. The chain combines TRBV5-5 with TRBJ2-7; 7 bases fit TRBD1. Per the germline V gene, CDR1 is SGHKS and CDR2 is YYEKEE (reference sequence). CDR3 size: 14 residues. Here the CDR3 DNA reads TGTGCCAGCAGCTTGTACAGGGGCTCCTACGGGCAGTACTTC. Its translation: CASSLYRGSYGQYF.